This TCR beta chain was retrieved from a study of Graves' ophthalmopathy and Graves' hyperthyroidism. With 4 bases clipped from V and 11 bases from J, the junction kept 13 bases outside the gene matches. The CDR3 consists of 14 residues. Per germline, CDR1 LNHDA and CDR2 SQIVND (reference sequence). This clonotype appeared many times. Patients were excluded if they had other autoimmune diseases or uncontrolled infections, and likewise if pregnancy or lactation applied. Researchers took RNA transcripts and amplified TCR beta CDR3 regions from them. RT-PCR with HTBI primers came first, then second-round multiplex PCR. TCRdb itself ran the multiplex PCR reads through MiXCR, one entry per CDR3 protein. This sample carries 220,000 or so distinct CDR3 sequences, under 25% of them seen once, and the ten largest clones take approximately 39%.

This sequence originates from a woman in her 50s with Graves' ophthalmopathy. The sequenced sample was peripheral blood. The rearrangement joins TRBV19 to TRBJ1-1; TRBD1 matches at 7 bases. The chain's CDR3 is CASSTIGTAPGAFF. In nucleotides, the CDR3 is TGTGCCAGTAGTACCATAGGGACAGCCCCAGGGGCTTTCTTT.